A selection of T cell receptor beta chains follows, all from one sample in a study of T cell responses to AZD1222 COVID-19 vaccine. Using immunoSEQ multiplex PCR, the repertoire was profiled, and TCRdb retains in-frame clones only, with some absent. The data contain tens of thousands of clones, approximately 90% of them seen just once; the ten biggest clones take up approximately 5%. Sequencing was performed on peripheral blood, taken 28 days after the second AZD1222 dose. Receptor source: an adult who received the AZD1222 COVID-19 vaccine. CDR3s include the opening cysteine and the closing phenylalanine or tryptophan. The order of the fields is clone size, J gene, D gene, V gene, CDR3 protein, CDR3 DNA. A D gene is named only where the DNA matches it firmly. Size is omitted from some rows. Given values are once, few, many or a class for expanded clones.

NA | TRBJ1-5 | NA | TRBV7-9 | CASSLGAGREPQHF | TGTGCCAGCAGCTTAGGGGCTGGGAGAGAGCCCCAGCATTTT
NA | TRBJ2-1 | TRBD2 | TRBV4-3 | CASSQDLTRTSGGNNEQFF | TGCGCCAGCAGCCAAGATTTAACCCGGACTAGCGGGGGGAACAATGAGCAGTTCTTC
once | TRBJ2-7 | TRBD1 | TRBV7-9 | CASSTGTGFEQYF | TGTGCCAGCAGCACCGGGACAGGGTTCGAGCAGTACTTC
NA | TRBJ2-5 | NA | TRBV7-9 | CASSPGQPGGETQYF | TGTGCCAGCAGCCCGGGACAGCCTGGGGGGGAGACCCAGTACTTC
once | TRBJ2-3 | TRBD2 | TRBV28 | CASRGGTRQGTQYF | TGTGCCAGCAGGGGAGGGACCCGGCAGGGTACGCAGTATTTT
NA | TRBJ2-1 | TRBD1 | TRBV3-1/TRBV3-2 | CASSHYLPGTGADEQFF | TGTGCCAGCAGCCACTACCTACCCGGGACAGGGGCGGATGAGCAGTTCTTC
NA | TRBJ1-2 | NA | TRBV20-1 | CSASGYGYTF | TGCAGTGCTAGTGGGTATGGCTACACCTTC
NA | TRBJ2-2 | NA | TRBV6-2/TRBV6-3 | CASSYRAVDTGELFF | TGTGCCAGCAGTTACCGGGCGGTCGACACCGGGGAGCTGTTTTTT
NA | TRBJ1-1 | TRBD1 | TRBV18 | CASSPKMTGSGTEAFF | TGTGCCAGCTCACCGAAAATGACAGGGTCAGGCACTGAAGCTTTCTTT
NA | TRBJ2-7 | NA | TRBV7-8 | CASSLAGTQPPEQYF | TGTGCCAGCAGCTTAGCCGGGACCCAACCTCCTGAGCAGTACTTC
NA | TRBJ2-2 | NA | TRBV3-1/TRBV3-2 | CASSYRDSARGELFF | TGTGCCAGCAGCTACCGGGACTCCGCCCGAGGGGAGCTGTTTTTT
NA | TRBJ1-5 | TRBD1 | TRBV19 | CASSTPQGAGNQPQHF | TGTGCCAGTAGTACACCGCAGGGGGCGGGTAATCAGCCCCAGCATTTT
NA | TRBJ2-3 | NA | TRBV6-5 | CASSYLEGTDTQYF | TGTGCCAGCAGTTACCTAGAAGGCACAGATACGCAGTATTTT
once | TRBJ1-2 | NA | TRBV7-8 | CASSPHPTDYGYTF | TGTGCCAGCAGCCCTCATCCGACGGATTATGGCTACACCTTC
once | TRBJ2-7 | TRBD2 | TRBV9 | CASSVAGGPTYEQYF | TGTGCCAGCAGCGTTGCGGGGGGGCCGACCTACGAGCAGTACTTC
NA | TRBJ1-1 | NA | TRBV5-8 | CASSPNRWGTEAFF | TGTGCCAGCAGCCCCAACAGGTGGGGAACTGAAGCTTTCTTT
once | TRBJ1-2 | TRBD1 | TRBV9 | CASSVVGTGNGYTF | TGTGCCAGCAGCGTAGTGGGGACAGGGAATGGCTACACCTTC
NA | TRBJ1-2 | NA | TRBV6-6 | CASSYPGEYYGYTF | TGTGCCAGCAGTTATCCAGGGGAATACTATGGCTACACCTTC
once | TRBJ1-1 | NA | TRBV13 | CASNLPSGADTEAFF | TGTGCCAGCAACCTACCGTCGGGGGCGGACACTGAAGCTTTCTTT
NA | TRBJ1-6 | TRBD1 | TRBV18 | CASSSRQGDSPLHF | TGTGCCAGCTCATCCCGACAGGGTGATTCACCCCTCCACTTT
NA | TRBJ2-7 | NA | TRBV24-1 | CATSDNWGYPYEQYF | TGTGCCACCAGTGATAATTGGGGGTATCCCTACGAGCAGTACTTC
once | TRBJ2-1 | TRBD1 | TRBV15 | CATSREQGVGNEQFF | TGTGCCACCAGCAGAGAACAGGGGGTGGGCAATGAGCAGTTCTTC
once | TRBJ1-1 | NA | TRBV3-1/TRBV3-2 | CASSRGHKNTEAFF | TGTGCCAGCAGCAGGGGACATAAGAACACTGAAGCTTTCTTT
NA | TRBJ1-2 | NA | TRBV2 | CASSVGINYGYTF | TGTGCCAGCAGCGTAGGGATTAACTATGGCTACACCTTC
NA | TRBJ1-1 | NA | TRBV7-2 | CASSQQVMNTEAFF | TGTGCCAGCAGCCAGCAGGTAATGAACACTGAAGCTTTCTTT
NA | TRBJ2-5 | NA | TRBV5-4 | CASSLGLTQETQYF | TGTGCCAGCAGCCTCGGACTAACTCAAGAGACCCAGTACTTC